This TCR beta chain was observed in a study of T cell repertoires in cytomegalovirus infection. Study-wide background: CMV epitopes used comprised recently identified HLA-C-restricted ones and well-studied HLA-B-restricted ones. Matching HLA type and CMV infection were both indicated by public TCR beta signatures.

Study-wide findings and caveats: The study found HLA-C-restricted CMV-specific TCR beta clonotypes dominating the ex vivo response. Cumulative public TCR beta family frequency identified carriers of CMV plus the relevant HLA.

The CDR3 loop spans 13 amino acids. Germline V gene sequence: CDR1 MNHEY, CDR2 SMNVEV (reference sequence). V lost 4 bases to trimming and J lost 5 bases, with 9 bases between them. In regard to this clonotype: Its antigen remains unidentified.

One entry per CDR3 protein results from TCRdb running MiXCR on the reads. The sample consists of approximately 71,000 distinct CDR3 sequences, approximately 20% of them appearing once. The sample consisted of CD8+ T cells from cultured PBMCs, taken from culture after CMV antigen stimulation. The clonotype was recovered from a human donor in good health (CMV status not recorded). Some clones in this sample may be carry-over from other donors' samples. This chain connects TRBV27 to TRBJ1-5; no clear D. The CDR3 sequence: CASSWGIDQPQHF. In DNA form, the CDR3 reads TGTGCCAGCAGTTGGGGTATAGATCAGCCCCAGCATTTT.